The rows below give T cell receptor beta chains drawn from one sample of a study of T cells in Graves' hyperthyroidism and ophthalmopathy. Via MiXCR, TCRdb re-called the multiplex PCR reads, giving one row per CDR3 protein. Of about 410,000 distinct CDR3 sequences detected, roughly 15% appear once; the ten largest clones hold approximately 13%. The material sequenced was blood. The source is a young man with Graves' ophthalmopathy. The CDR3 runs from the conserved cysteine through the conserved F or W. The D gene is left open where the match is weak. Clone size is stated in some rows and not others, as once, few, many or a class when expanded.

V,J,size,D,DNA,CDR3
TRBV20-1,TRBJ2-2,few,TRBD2,TGCAGTGCTAGTAGAATTTGGCTAGCGGGAGTCACCGGGGAGCTGTTTTTT,CSASRIWLAGVTGELFF
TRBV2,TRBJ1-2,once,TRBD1,TGTGCCAGCAGGGGACAGCCGTATGGCTACACCTTC,CASRGQPYGYTF
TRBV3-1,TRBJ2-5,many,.,TGTGCCAGCAGCCCAATAGCAAGGGGTGGGGAGACCCAGTACTTC,CASSPIARGGETQYF
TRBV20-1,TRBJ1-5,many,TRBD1,TGCAGTGCTTCTTCAACCGGACAGGGGGGTGATCAGCCCCAGCATTTT,CSASSTGQGGDQPQHF
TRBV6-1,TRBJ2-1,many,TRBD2,TGTGCCAGCAGTGTTCAGCGGGAGCCCTACAATGAGCAGTTCTTC,CASSVQREPYNEQFF
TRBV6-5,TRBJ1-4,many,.,TGTGCCAGCAGTTACGTCCGAGGGCATAATGAAAAACTGTTTTTT,CASSYVRGHNEKLFF
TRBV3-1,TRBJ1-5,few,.,TGTGCGACAAGCCAAAGGGGATTAAATCAGCCCCAGCATTTT,CATSQRGLNQPQHF
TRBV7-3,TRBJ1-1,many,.,TGTGCCAGCAGCATACAGGTAGACACTGAAGCTTTCTTT,CASSIQVDTEAFF
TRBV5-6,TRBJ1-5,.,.,TGTGCCAGCAGCAAACAAAATCAGCCCCAGCATTTT,CASSKQNQPQHF
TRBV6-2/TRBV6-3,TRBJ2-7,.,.,TGTGCCAGCGGGCCCTTTTACGAGCAGTACTTC,CASGPFYEQYF
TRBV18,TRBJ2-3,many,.,TGTGCCAGCTCACTGGTCGGTGGTTTAGGTGTGGCAGATACGCAGTATTTT,CASSLVGGLGVADTQYF
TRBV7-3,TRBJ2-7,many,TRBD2,TGTGCCAGCGCCCTTGCGGGGGACGAGCAGTACTTC,CASALAGDEQYF
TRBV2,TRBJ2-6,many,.,TGTGCCAGCAGTGCCCTGTTTGGATTCTCTGGGGCCAACGTCCTGACTTTC,CASSALFGFSGANVLTF
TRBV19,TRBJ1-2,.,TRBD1,TGTGCCAGTACGACCCCGGGACAGGGCTTCGTCTATGGCTACACCTTC,CASTTPGQGFVYGYTF
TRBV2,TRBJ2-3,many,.,TGTGCCAGCACCTATACGTATCGCACAGATACGCAGTATTTT,CASTYTYRTDTQYF
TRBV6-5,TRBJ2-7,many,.,TGTGCCAGCAGTTACTCGGACACTTACGAGCAGTACTTC,CASSYSDTYEQYF
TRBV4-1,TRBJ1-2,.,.,TGCGCCAGCAGCCAAAAACAGGGACTAACTGGCTACACCTTC,CASSQKQGLTGYTF